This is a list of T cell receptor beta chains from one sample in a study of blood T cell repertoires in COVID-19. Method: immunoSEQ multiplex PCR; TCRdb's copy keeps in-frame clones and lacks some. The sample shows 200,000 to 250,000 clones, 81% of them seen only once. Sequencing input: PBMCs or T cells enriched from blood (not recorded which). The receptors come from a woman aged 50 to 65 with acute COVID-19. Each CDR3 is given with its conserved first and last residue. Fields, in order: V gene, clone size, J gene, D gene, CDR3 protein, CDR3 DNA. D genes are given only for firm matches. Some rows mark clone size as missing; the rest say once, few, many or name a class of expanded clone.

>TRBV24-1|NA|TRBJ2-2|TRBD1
CATSENPGQTTGELFF
TGTGCCACCAGTGAAAATCCGGGACAGACCACCGGGGAGCTGTTTTTT
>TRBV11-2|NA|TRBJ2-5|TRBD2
CASSFSSGRVETQYF
TGTGCCAGCAGCTTTTCTAGCGGGAGGGTTGAGACCCAGTACTTC
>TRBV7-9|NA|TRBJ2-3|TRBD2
CASSSSGTGDTQYF
TGTGCCAGCAGCTCTAGCGGGACCGGAGATACGCAGTATTTT
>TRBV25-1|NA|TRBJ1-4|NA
CASSEYGGLGGEKLFF
TGTGCCAGCAGTGAATATGGGGGACTCGGAGGTGAAAAACTGTTTTTT
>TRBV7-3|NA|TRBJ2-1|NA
CASSLGAGTGFDEQFF
TGTGCCAGCAGCTTAGGGGCGGGGACGGGATTCGATGAGCAGTTCTTC
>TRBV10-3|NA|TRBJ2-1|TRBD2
CAISATTSGSYNEQFF
TGTGCCATCAGTGCAACAACTAGCGGGAGTTACAATGAGCAGTTCTTC
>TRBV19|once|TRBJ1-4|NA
CASSTQGQGEKLFF
TGTGCCAGTAGTACACAGGGTCAGGGTGAAAAACTGTTTTTT
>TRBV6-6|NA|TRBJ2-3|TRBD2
CASSPQVSGTSSTDTQYF
TGTGCCAGCAGTCCCCAGGTTAGCGGGACAAGTAGCACAGATACGCAGTATTTT
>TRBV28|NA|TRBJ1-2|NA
CASRPGGANYGYTF
TGTGCCAGCAGGCCCGGAGGGGCAAACTATGGCTACACCTTC
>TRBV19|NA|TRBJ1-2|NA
CASSKAGLGYTF
TGTGCCAGTAGTAAGGCGGGGCTGGGCTACACCTTC
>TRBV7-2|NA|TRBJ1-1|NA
CASSFGGMNTEAFF
TGTGCCAGCAGCTTTGGGGGCATGAACACTGAAGCTTTCTTT
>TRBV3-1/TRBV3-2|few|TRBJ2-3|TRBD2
CASSQDKRTSGGSDTQYF
TGTGCCAGCAGCCAAGATAAGCGGACTAGCGGGGGGTCGGATACGCAGTATTTT
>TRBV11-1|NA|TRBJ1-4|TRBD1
CASSSGQSTTNEKLFF
TGTGCCAGCAGCTCGGGACAGTCGACAACTAATGAAAAACTGTTTTTT
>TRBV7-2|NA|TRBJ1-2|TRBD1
CASSVSLDRGRDGYTF
TGTGCCAGCAGCGTCTCCCTCGACAGGGGGCGGGATGGCTACACCTTC
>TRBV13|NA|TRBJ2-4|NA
CASSSGQGGGNIQYF
TGTGCCAGCAGTTCCGGACAGGGCGGGGGAAACATTCAGTACTTC
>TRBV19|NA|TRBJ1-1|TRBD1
CASSIGTGGGRASEAFF
TGTGCCAGTAGTATTGGGACAGGGGGCGGAAGGGCCTCTGAAGCTTTCTTT
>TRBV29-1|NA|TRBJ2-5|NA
CSVKSQGNQETQYF
TGCAGCGTCAAGTCTCAGGGAAACCAAGAGACCCAGTACTTC
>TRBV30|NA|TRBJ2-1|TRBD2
CAWRLAGGHEQFF
TGTGCCTGGAGACTAGCGGGAGGGCATGAGCAGTTCTTC
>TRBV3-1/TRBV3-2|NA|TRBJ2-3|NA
CASSHNNGPGGKYF
TGTGCCAGCAGCCACAATAACGGGCCCGGAGGGAAGTATTTT
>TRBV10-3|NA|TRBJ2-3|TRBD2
CAISVTSGITDTQYF
TGTGCCATCAGTGTCACTAGCGGGATAACAGATACGCAGTATTTT
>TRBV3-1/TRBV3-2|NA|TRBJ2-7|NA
CASSQGVRGDEQYF
TGTGCCAGCAGCCAAGGTGTCAGGGGGGACGAGCAGTACTTC
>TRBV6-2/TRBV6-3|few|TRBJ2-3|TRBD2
CASSAIAGLTDTQYF
TGTGCCAGCAGTGCAATAGCGGGGCTTACAGATACGCAGTATTTT
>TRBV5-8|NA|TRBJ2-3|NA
CASSFTRGRTDTQYF
TGTGCCAGCAGCTTCACGCGGGGGCGCACAGATACGCAGTATTTT
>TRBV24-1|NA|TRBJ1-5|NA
CATVGGSNSNQPQHF
TGTGCCACGGTGGGGGGGAGTAATAGCAATCAGCCCCAGCATTTT